The 26 T cell receptor beta chains below come from one sample, sequenced in a study of T cells expressing NK-cell markers. For each CDR3 protein, TCRdb gives one entry from its re-call of the 5' RACE reads, without DNA. The table lists about 180,000 distinct CDR3 sequences. Sequenced: blood T cells: a sorted CD56 or NKG2C T cell subset, CD4+ or CD8+ T cells, or bulk PBMC T cells (not recorded which). These receptors all come from a man aged 18 to 69 in good health.

The CDR3 region is CASSFRDSYTEAFF. The rearrangement joins TRBV6-5 to TRBJ1-1; the TRBD1 assignment by TCRdb is unverifiable without DNA. CDR1 is MNHEY and CDR2 is SVGAGI in the germline V gene. This CDR3 has 14 amino acids.

The chain employs TRBV20-1 and TRBJ1-3. CDR3 size: 15 residues. The germline V gene encodes CDR1 DFQATT and CDR2 SNEGSKA (reference sequence). CDR3 residues: CSATETLSSGNTIYF.

The chain couples TRBV4-2 to TRBJ2-5; TCRdb returns TRBD1, unconfirmable since there is no DNA. CDR1 and CDR2 from the germline V gene are LGHNA and YNFKEQ. The CDR3 spans 13 residues. This CDR3 is CASSRTGKETQYF.

This sequence joins TRBV13 and TRBJ2-1; as DNA is missing, the TRBD1 call by TCRdb cannot be tested. Germline assignment: CDR1 PRHDT and CDR2 FYEKMQ (reference sequence). The CDR3 length is 15 residues. This CDR3 reads CASKVGHSSYNEQFF.

The gene calls are TRBV10-3 and TRBJ2-5; lacking DNA, the TRBD2 call made by TCRdb goes unchecked. Germline V gene lookup returns CDR1 ENHRY and CDR2 SYGVKD. The CDR3 is 15 residues long. The CDR3 sequence is CAIKDISGGGETQYF.

V usage is TRBV29-1 and J usage is TRBJ1-2; TCRdb's assignment of TRBD1 cannot be checked, as there is no DNA. This CDR3 spans 14 amino acids. The germline V gene has CDR1 SQVTM and CDR2 ANQGSEA. CDR3 in amino acids: CSAVEEQGFYGYTF. Based on the CDR3 plus reference TRBV29-1 and TRBJ1-2, the full variable domain is SAVISQKPSRDICQRGTSLTIQCQVDSQVTMMFWYRQQPGQSLTLIATANQGSEATYESGFVIDKFPISRPNLTFSTLTVSNMSPEDSSIYLCSAVEEQGFYGYTFGSGTRLTVV.

This chain links TRBV20-1 with TRBJ2-2; TCRdb proposes TRBD1, but this gene call is untestable without DNA. Germline V gene lookup returns CDR1 DFQATT and CDR2 SNEGSKA (reference sequence). This CDR3 spans 16 amino acids. The CDR3 spells CSAGDRGPSITGELFF.

The CDR3 sequence is CASSSAGRVGTEAFF. The chain carries TRBV7-9 and TRBJ1-1. CDR1 SEHNR and CDR2 FQNEAQ come from the germline V gene (reference sequence). The CDR3 totals 15 residues.

The chain recombines TRBV4-1 with TRBJ2-7; with no DNA, the TCRdb D assignment of TRBD1 cannot be verified. Germline V CDR1 and CDR2: MGHRA, YSYEKL. CDR3 size: 14 residues. The CDR3 loop reads CASSQTGYGYEQYF.

V gene TRBV27 combines with J gene TRBJ1-2; TCRdb designates TRBD1, a call that cannot be tested without DNA. The CDR3 totals 14 residues. Germline-derived CDR1 and CDR2 are MNHEY and SMNVEV (reference sequence). The CDR3 is CASSLGGRLNGYTF.

The V and J genes are TRBV27 and TRBJ2-7. CDR1 is MNHEY and CDR2 is SMNVEV in the germline V gene (reference sequence). The length of the CDR3 is 15 residues. This CDR3 reads CASSFVRQELYEQYF.

V usage is TRBV5-6 and J usage is TRBJ1-2. Germline CDR1 reads SGHDT; CDR2 reads YYEEEE. This CDR3 spans 13 amino acids. The CDR3 protein is CASSASPGYGYTF.

The chain recombines TRBV20-1 with TRBJ2-4. The CDR3 consists of 13 residues. CDR1 and CDR2 from the germline V gene are DFQATT and SNEGSKA (reference sequence). The CDR3 loop reads CSAISGNWNIQYF.

The J gene is TRBJ2-1, the V gene TRBV27. CDR3 length: 13 residues. Germline CDR1 reads MNHEY; CDR2 reads SMNVEV (reference sequence). The CDR3 reads CASGRQTYNEQFF.

This chain joins TRBV9 and TRBJ2-7; TCRdb's assignment of TRBD2 cannot be checked, as there is no DNA. The CDR3 has 17 amino acids. From germline, CDR1 is SGDLS and CDR2 YYNGEE. CDR3 loop: CASSVEGGGVYNYEQYF.

The chain joins TRBV7-2 to TRBJ2-1; TCRdb names TRBD1, which stays unverified in the absence of DNA. The CDR3 has 17 residues. Per the germline V gene, CDR1 is SGHTA and CDR2 is FQGNSA. This chain's CDR3 is CASSLTAGPQSYNEQFF.

This chain joins TRBV6-1 and TRBJ2-1; TCRdb's D gene call, TRBD1, goes unchecked for lack of DNA. The CDR3 spans 16 residues. Germline-derived CDR1 and CDR2 are MNHNS and SASEGT. The CDR3 sequence is CASSTDSQGAYNEQFF.

This chain uses TRBV12-5 with TRBJ1-6; no DNA is available, so the TRBD1 call from TCRdb remains unchecked. Germline lookup yields CDR1 LGHNT and CDR2 FRNRAP. The CDR3 covers 17 residues. The CDR3 loop reads CASGLVVMTGVNSPLHF.

This chain uses TRBV3-1 with TRBJ1-2; TCRdb's assignment of TRBD1 cannot be checked, as there is no DNA. This CDR3 is 15 amino acids long. Per the germline V gene, CDR1 is LGHDT and CDR2 is YNNKEL (reference sequence). Here the CDR3 reads CASSPGQGVGYGYTF.

The V call is TRBV6-1, the J call TRBJ2-3; TCRdb proposes TRBD1, but this gene call is untestable without DNA. Germline V gene sequence: CDR1 MNHNS, CDR2 SASEGT. This CDR3 spans 14 amino acids. CDR3 loop: CASKDRQSTDTQYF.

The V and J genes are TRBV6-1 and TRBJ1-2; TCRdb's D call of TRBD1 is untestable without DNA. The length of the CDR3 is 13 residues. CDR1 is MNHNS and CDR2 is SASEGT in the germline V gene. The CDR3 protein is CASSEGGVYGYTF.

This rearrangement joins TRBV16 to TRBJ1-5; TCRdb indicates TRBD1, and absent DNA this call remains unverified. The CDR3 length is 15 residues. Germline V gives CDR1 KGHSY, CDR2 FQNENV. CDR3 residues: CASSQGQGANQPQHF. Supplemented by reference TRBV16 and TRBJ1-5, the full variable domain reads GEEVAQTPKHLVRGEGQKAKLYCAPIKGHSYVFWYQQVLKNEFKFLISFQNENVFDETGMPKERFSAKCLPNSPCSLEIQATKLEDSAVYFCASSQGQGANQPQHFGDGTRLSIL.

The CDR3 sequence is CASGSSGTFSSGNTIYF. The chain uses TRBV12-5 and TRBJ1-3; there is no DNA to check the TCRdb D call of TRBD1. Germline V gene sequence: CDR1 LGHNT, CDR2 FRNRAP. The CDR3 consists of 17 residues. Combining the CDR3 with reference TRBV12-5 and TRBJ1-3 gives the whole variable domain DARVTQTPRHKVTEMGQEVTMRCQPILGHNTVFWYRQTMMQGLELLAYFRNRAPLDDSGMPKDRFSAEMPDATLATLKIQPSEPRDSAVYFCASGSSGTFSSGNTIYFGEGSWLTVV.

The V and J genes are TRBV25-1 and TRBJ2-7. The CDR3 consists of 15 residues. In germline, CDR1 is MGHDK, CDR2 SYGVNS. CDR3 sequence: CASSEVGKNLYEQYF.

The rearrangement links TRBV6-5 to TRBJ2-5; the D call from TCRdb, TRBD2, cannot be confirmed without DNA. Germline V gives CDR1 MNHEY, CDR2 SVGAGI. The CDR3 contains 13 residues. The CDR3 loop reads CASSSAGQETQYF.

The V call is TRBV11-3, the J call TRBJ2-3; lacking DNA, the TRBD1 call made by TCRdb goes unchecked. The length of the CDR3 is 15 residues. Germline CDR1 reads SGHNT; CDR2 reads YENEEA. This chain's CDR3 is CASSLDWTRTDTQYF.